This T cell receptor beta chain was identified during a study of shared clonotypes between healthy human individuals. On this clone: The target antigen is unknown. Other DNA sequences from this sample encode an identical CDR3 as well.

CDR1 and CDR2 from the germline V gene are SGHRS and YFSETQ. This CDR3 is 15 amino acids long. Trimming removed 0 bases from V and 1 base from J, with 7 bases in between. The data were produced by immunoSEQ multiplex PCR, yet TCRdb's version contains in-frame clones alone and is incomplete. The sample lists some 2,000,000 clones, approximately 96% occurring once. Findings and caveats of the study: Between a handful of donors, naive CD4 clonotypes were shared at a level of about 5%. The expectation was that sequencing depth would affect clonotype sharing among donors.

Sequenced material: naive CD4+ T cells sorted from blood. Subset in this sample: CD45RA+ positively selected. This chain links TRBV5-1 with TRBJ2-2; D is unresolved. The receptor was isolated from a man aged 18 to 29 in good health. The CDR3 loop reads CASSLGTGNTGELFF. For the CDR3, the DNA is TGCGCCAGCAGCTTGGGCACTGGGAACACCGGGGAGCTGTTTTTT.